These 18 T cell receptor beta chains were all obtained from the same sample, sequenced in a study of blood T cell repertoires in COVID-19. TCRdb keeps only in-frame clones here, not all; method: immunoSEQ multiplex PCR. Among just over 300,000 clones, roughly 89% were seen once, and the ten largest hold 1.8%. Sequencing input: peripheral blood. These TCRs come from a young woman with COVID-19, enrolled during active disease.

The rearrangement uses TRBV5-1 and TRBJ1-5; weak D call: TRBD1 (5 bases). The CDR3 has 15 residues. Per the germline V gene, CDR1 is SGHRS and CDR2 is YFSETQ. V lost 2 bases to trimming and J lost 2 bases, with 11 bases between them. The CDR3, as DNA: TGCGCCAGCAGCTTAACTACAGGTGGCAATCAGCCCCAGCATTTT. It is translated as CASSLTTGGNQPQHF.

The chain links TRBV27 to TRBJ2-3; 7 bases match TRBD1. CDR3 length equals 12 residues. Trimming removed 8 bases from V and 6 bases from J; junction bases left unmatched: 5. Germline CDR1 is MNHEY and CDR2 is SMNVEV (reference sequence). The CDR3, as DNA: TGTGCCAGCGGCTCCAGGGGGGATACGCAGTATTTT. Its translation is CASGSRGDTQYF.

The chain joins TRBV19 to TRBJ1-5, with 8 bases identical to TRBD1. Germline CDR1 LNHDA, CDR2 SQIVND (reference sequence). The CDR3 spans 16 residues. V lost 1 base and J lost 2; bases outside the gene matches: 4. DNA of the CDR3: TGTGCCAGTAGTATAGGGACAGGGTGGCGCAATCAGCCCCAGCATTTT. Its protein is CASSIGTGWRNQPQHF. The full variable domain, in which reference TRBV19 and TRBJ1-5 provide the parts outside the CDR3, is DGGITQSPKYLFRKEGQNVTLSCEQNLNHDAMYWYRQDPGQGLRLIYYSQIVNDFQKGDIAEGYSVSREKKESFPLTVTSAQKNPTAFYLCASSIGTGWRNQPQHFGDGTRLSIL.

This chain connects TRBV4-2 to TRBJ1-2; no reliable D call. Trimming left V 1 base short and J 2 bases short, with 11 bases between. The germline CDR1 and CDR2 sequences are LGHNA and YNFKEQ. There are 15 residues in the CDR3. CDR3 loop: CASSQADGENYGYTF. The CDR3 nucleotides read TGTGCCAGCAGCCAAGCTGATGGAGAAAACTATGGCTACACCTTC.

This chain links TRBV2 with TRBJ1-2; 8 bases are a match to TRBD1. The CDR3 has 13 residues. From germline, CDR1 is SNHLY and CDR2 FYNNEI. The V gene end was trimmed by 7 bases and the J gene end by 0 bases; junction bases not matched to a gene: 1. The CDR3 here is CASKGQANYGYTF. CDR3 DNA: TGTGCCAGCAAGGGACAGGCTAACTATGGCTACACCTTC.

The chain has TRBV27 and TRBJ2-2; 9 bases are shared with TRBD1. The V gene's germline CDR1 is MNHEY and CDR2 SMNVEV (reference sequence). The CDR3 length is 16 residues. Trimming cost V 6 bases and J 6 bases; bases outside gene matches: 11. DNA for the CDR3: TGTGCCAGCAGGCCCCTGGACAGGGGAGGAGCCGGGGAGCTGTTTTTT. Protein product: CASRPLDRGGAGELFF.

The chain combines TRBV6-5 with TRBJ2-5; 9 bases align to TRBD2. The germline CDR1 and CDR2 sequences are MNHEY and SVGAGI. The V and J ends lost 10 bases and 3 bases, in that order; junction bases with no gene match: 12. The CDR3 runs 15 residues. For the CDR3, the DNA is TGTGCCAAGCGCGGGACTAGCCGGGCGGAAGAGACCCAGTACTTC. Protein product: CAKRGTSRAEETQYF.

The CDR3 region has the DNA TGTGCCAGCAGTCCGCCTCGCCAGGACGGAAGGGGTACAGATACGCAGTATTTT. It specifies CASSPPRQDGRGTDTQYF. This chain connects TRBV27 to TRBJ2-3; TRBD1 might be the D (5 bases). The CDR3 covers 18 residues. Germline V gene sequence: CDR1 MNHEY, CDR2 SMNVEV (reference sequence). The V gene lost 5 bases and the J gene lost 3 bases, with 24 bases spanning the gap.

This chain joins TRBV3-1 (or the pseudogene TRBV3-2) and TRBJ1-2; 8 bases map to TRBD1. With 1 base clipped from V and 8 bases from J, the junction kept 9 bases outside the gene matches. This CDR3 has 15 amino acids. CDR1 and CDR2 (germline): LGHDT, YNNKEL (reference sequence). Written as DNA, the CDR3 is TGTGCCAGCAGCCAAGTGGCAGGGGGCGCGTGGGGCTACACCTTC. Translated: CASSQVAGGAWGYTF.

The V gene is TRBV27, the J gene TRBJ1-5; D unclear. Germline V gives CDR1 MNHEY, CDR2 SMNVEV (reference sequence). The V end lost 3 bases, the J end lost 4 bases, and 7 bases lay between the germline ends. This CDR3 is built from 13 residues. The chain's CDR3 is CASSFGQNQPQHF. For the CDR3, the DNA is TGTGCCAGCAGTTTTGGGCAGAATCAGCCCCAGCATTTT.

The rearrangement joins TRBV6-2 or TRBV6-3 to TRBJ2-2; 10 bases agree with TRBD2. Germline-derived CDR1 and CDR2 are MNHEY and SVGEGT. The CDR3 consists of 17 residues. V lost 2 bases, J lost 2 bases, and 5 bases stayed unmatched. DNA of the CDR3: TGTGCCAGCAGTTACGAGGGACTAGCGTTAAACACCGGGGAGCTGTTTTTT. Protein product: CASSYEGLALNTGELFF.

This clone has only a few counts. V usage is TRBV6-7 and J usage is TRBJ2-5; 8 bases are a match to TRBD2. TRBV6-7 falls under the ORF class, with uncertain function. The ends lost 9 bases at V and 2 bases at J; junction bases unmatched: 11. The CDR3 has 15 residues. The CDR3 DNA sequence: TGTGCCAGAAAACCACCTACGGGGGGGCAAGAGACCCAGTACTTC. Its translation is CARKPPTGGQETQYF.

This clone was recorded once. This rearrangement joins TRBV12-3 or TRBV12-4 to TRBJ2-5; D is undetermined. Trimming pared 5 bases from V and 4 bases from J, leaving 5 bases between. The CDR3 is 11 residues long. The CDR3 coding sequence is TGTGCCAGCAGTACGAGAGAGACCCAGTACTTC. Its protein product is CASSTRETQYF.

This chain joins TRBV11-2 and TRBJ2-1; D possibly corresponds to TRBD2 (5 bases). Germline V CDR1 and CDR2: SGHAT, FQNNGV. The CDR3 sequence is 14 residues long. V gave up 5 bases and J gave up 4 bases, with 12 bases separating them. For the CDR3, the DNA is TGTGCCAGCAGCCCGGGGAGACGATACAATGAGCAGTTCTTC. This translates into CASSPGRRYNEQFF.

V is TRBV11-3 and J is TRBJ1-4; 10 bases are a match to TRBD1. The trim removed 4 bases at V and 7 bases at J, leaving 15 bases unmatched. Germline V gives CDR1 SGHNT, CDR2 YENEEA. This CDR3 region has 18 residues. CDR3: CASSSIGTGESVGEKLFF. The CDR3 DNA reads TGTGCCAGCAGCTCCATTGGGACAGGGGAATCGGTGGGTGAAAAACTGTTTTTT.

The rearrangement uses TRBV4-1 and TRBJ2-6, with 8 bases aligning to TRBD2. CDR3 length: 16 amino acids. Per germline, CDR1 MGHRA and CDR2 YSYEKL. V trimming: 4 bases; J trimming: 2 bases; junction bases outside the gene matches: 4. The CDR3 coding sequence is TGCGCCAGCAGCCGCGGGGGGCTCACTGGGGCCAACGTCCTGACTTTC. It specifies CASSRGGLTGANVLTF.

The sample holds one count of this clone. This chain connects TRBV5-4 to TRBJ2-3, with 10 bases fitting TRBD1. The trim removed 4 bases at V and 5 bases at J, leaving 7 bases unmatched. The germline gives CDR1 SGHNT, CDR2 YYREEE (reference sequence). The CDR3 extends over 15 amino acids. The CDR3 spells CASSPGTGARDTQYF. Written as DNA, the CDR3 is TGTGCCAGCAGCCCTGGGACAGGGGCCCGAGATACGCAGTATTTT.

This rearrangement joins TRBV6-1 to TRBJ1-6; D not resolved. V was cut by 2 bases and J by 10 bases, with 6 bases left in between. The CDR3 covers 12 residues. From germline, CDR1 is MNHNS and CDR2 SASEGT. DNA for the CDR3: TGTGCCAGCAGTGAATGGAGCTCACCCCTCCACTTT. Protein product: CASSEWSSPLHF.